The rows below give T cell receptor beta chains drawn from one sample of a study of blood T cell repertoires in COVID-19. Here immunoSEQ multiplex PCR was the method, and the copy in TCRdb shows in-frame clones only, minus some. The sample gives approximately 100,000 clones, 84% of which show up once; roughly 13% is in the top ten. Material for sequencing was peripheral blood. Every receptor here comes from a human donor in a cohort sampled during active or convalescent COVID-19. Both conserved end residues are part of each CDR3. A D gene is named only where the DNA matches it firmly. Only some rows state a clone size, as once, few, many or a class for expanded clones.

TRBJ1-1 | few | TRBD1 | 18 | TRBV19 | CASSIEPGQGAGRTEAFF | TGTGCCAGTAGTATAGAACCGGGACAGGGGGCAGGGAGGACTGAAGCTTTCTTT
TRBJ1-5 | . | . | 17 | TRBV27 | CASSLRAGPYSNQPQHF | TGTGCCAGCAGTTTAAGGGCAGGGCCTTATAGCAATCAGCCCCAGCATTTT
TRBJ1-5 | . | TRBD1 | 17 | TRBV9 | CASEGTGRGFSNQPQHF | TGTGCCAGTGAGGGGACAGGTCGGGGATTTAGCAATCAGCCCCAGCATTTT
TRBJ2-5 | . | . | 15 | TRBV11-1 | CASCDMNPGEETQYF | TGTGCCAGCTGCGACATGAACCCAGGGGAGGAGACCCAGTACTTC
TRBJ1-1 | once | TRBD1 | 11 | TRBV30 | CAWRDRGEAFF | TGTGCCTGGAGGGACAGGGGTGAAGCTTTCTTT
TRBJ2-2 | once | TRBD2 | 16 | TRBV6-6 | CASIGGSSGNTGELFF | TGTGCCAGCATCGGGGGATCTAGCGGAAACACCGGGGAGCTGTTTTTT
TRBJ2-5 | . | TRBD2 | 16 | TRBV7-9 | CASSPTSSGPYETQYF | TGTGCCAGCAGCCCCACATCTAGCGGTCCTTACGAGACCCAGTACTTC
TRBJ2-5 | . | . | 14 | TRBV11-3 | CASSPQGGQETQYF | TGTGCCAGCAGCCCACAGGGAGGGCAAGAGACCCAGTACTTC
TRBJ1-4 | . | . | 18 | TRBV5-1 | CASSLDPAGQPPNEKLFF | TGCGCCAGCAGCTTGGACCCTGCAGGGCAACCCCCTAATGAAAAACTGTTTTTT
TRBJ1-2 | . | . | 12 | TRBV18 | CASSPAGDGYTF | TGTGCCAGCTCACCAGCAGGGGATGGCTACACCTTC
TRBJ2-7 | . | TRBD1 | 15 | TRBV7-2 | CASSLDRGATYEQYF | TGTGCCAGCAGCTTAGACAGGGGGGCTACCTACGAGCAGTACTTC
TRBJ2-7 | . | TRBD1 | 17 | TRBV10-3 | CAISVTGTGAPSYEQYF | TGTGCCATCAGTGTTACCGGGACAGGGGCCCCGTCCTACGAGCAGTACTTC
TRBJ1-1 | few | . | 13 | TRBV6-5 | CASFWQVGTEAFF | TGTGCCAGCTTTTGGCAGGTAGGCACTGAAGCTTTCTTT
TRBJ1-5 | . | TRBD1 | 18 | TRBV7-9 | CASSFSVSLGQGAQPQHF | TGTGCCAGCAGCTTTTCGGTTTCCCTTGGACAGGGAGCGCAGCCCCAGCATTTT
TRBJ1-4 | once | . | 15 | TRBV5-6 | CASSLVGEANEKLFF | TGTGCCAGCAGCTTGGTGGGGGAGGCTAATGAAAAACTGTTTTTT
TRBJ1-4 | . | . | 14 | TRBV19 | CASSPTGIREKLFF | TGTGCCAGTAGTCCTACAGGGATTAGAGAAAAACTGTTTTTT
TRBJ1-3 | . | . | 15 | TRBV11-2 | CASSLAGEGGNTIYF | TGTGCCAGCAGCTTGGCAGGGGAGGGTGGAAACACCATATATTTT
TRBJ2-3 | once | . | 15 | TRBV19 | CASSVASEATDTQYF | TGTGCCAGTAGTGTGGCTAGCGAGGCCACAGATACGCAGTATTTT
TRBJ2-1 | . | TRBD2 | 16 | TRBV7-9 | CASSRLAGGLYNEQFF | TGTGCCAGCAGCCGCCTAGCGGGGGGCCTCTACAATGAGCAGTTCTTC
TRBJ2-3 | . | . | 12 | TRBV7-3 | CASSLGRDTQYF | TGTGCCAGCAGCTTAGGCAGAGATACGCAGTATTTT
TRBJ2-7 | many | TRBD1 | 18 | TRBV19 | CASSAQPSRQGPGFEQYF | TGTGCCAGTAGTGCTCAACCCTCACGACAGGGTCCTGGTTTCGAGCAGTACTTC
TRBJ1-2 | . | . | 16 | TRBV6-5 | CASSFSQGIPNYGYTF | TGTGCCAGCAGTTTTTCTCAGGGGATTCCGAACTATGGCTACACCTTC
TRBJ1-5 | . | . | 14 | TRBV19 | CASSTQGGNQPQHF | TGTGCCAGTAGTACTCAGGGTGGCAATCAGCCCCAGCATTTT
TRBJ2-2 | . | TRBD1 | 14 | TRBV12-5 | CARRGDRGTGELFF | TGTGCTAGGAGGGGCGACAGGGGCACCGGGGAGCTGTTTTTT
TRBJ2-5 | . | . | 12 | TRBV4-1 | CASSLVGETQYF | TGCGCCAGCAGTCTAGTCGGGGAGACCCAGTACTTC
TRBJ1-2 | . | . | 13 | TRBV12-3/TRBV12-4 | CASSLKPNYGYTF | TGTGCCAGCAGTTTGAAGCCTAACTATGGCTACACCTTC
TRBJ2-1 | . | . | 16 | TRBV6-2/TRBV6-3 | CASSYILSAFYNEQFF | TGTGCCAGCAGTTATATTTTGTCAGCGTTCTACAATGAGCAGTTCTTC
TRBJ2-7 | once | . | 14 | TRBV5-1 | CASSTQGDSYEQYF | TGCGCCAGCAGCACTCAAGGGGACTCCTACGAGCAGTACTTC
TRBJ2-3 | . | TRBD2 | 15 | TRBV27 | CASSIIRGDTDTQYF | TGTGCCAGCAGTATAATTCGGGGGGACACAGATACGCAGTATTTT
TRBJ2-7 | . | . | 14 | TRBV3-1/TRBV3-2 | CASSQEPTSYEQYF | TGTGCCAGCAGCCAAGAACCGACTAGCTACGAGCAGTACTTC
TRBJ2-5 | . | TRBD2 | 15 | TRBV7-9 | CASRTGAGGLETQYF | TGTGCCAGCCGGACGGGAGCGGGGGGTCTGGAGACCCAGTACTTC
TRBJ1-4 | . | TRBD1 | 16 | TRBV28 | CASRGHGPTGGEKLFF | TGTGCCAGCAGGGGACACGGCCCAACAGGGGGAGAAAAACTGTTTTTT
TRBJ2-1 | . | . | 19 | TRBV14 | CASSQEGLGAGTLHDEQFF | TGTGCCAGCAGCCAAGAAGGGTTAGGGGCGGGGACGCTACATGATGAGCAGTTCTTC
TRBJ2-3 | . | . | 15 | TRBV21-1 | CASSLAGGRTDTQYF | TGTGCCAGCAGCCTCGCCGGGGGGCGCACAGATACGCAGTATTTT
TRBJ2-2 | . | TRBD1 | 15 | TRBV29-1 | CSVLGTGEDTGELFF | TGCAGCGTCCTCGGGACAGGGGAGGACACCGGGGAGCTGTTTTTT
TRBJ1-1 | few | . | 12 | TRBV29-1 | CSATGGATEAFF | TGCAGCGCCACTGGGGGCGCGACTGAAGCTTTCTTT
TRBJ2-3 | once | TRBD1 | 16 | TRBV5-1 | CASSLVMDRGSDTQYF | TGCGCCAGCAGCTTGGTGATGGACAGGGGATCAGATACGCAGTATTTT
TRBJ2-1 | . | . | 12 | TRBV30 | CAWSVTRNEQFF | TGTGCCTGGAGTGTAACCAGAAATGAGCAGTTCTTC
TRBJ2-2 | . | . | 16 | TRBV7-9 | CASTIDPRDSTGELFF | TGTGCCAGCACCATCGATCCCCGGGATAGCACCGGGGAGCTGTTTTTT
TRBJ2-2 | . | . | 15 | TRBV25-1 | CASSESLAGTGELFF | TGTGCCAGCAGTGAATCCCTAGCTGGCACCGGGGAGCTGTTTTTT
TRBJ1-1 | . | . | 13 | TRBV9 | CASSVAQDTEAFF | TGTGCCAGCAGCGTAGCTCAGGACACTGAAGCTTTCTTT
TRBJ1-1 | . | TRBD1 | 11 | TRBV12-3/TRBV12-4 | CASSQDRVAFF | TGTGCCAGCAGCCAAGACAGGGTTGCTTTCTTT
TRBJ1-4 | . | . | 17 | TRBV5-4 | CASSPGPGHEANEKLFF | TGTGCCAGCAGCCCGGGTCCGGGACACGAAGCAAATGAAAAACTGTTTTTT
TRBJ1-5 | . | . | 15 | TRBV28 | CASSLARSSNQPQHF | TGTGCCAGCAGTTTAGCTCGGTCTAGCAATCAGCCCCAGCATTTT
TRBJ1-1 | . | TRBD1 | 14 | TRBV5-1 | CASSLDRVNTEAFF | TGCGCCAGCAGCTTAGACAGGGTGAACACTGAAGCTTTCTTT